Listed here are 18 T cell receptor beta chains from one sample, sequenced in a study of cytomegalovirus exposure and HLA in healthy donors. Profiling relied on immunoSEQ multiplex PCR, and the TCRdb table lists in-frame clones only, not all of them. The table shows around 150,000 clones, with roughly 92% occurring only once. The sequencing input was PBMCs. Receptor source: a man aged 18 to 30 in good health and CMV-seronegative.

CDR3 sequence (DNA): TGTGCCAGCAGCACCGGACAGGGAGGGGAGCAGTACGTC. It translates to CASSTGQGGEQYV. This chain joins TRBV7-2 and TRBJ2-7; weak D call: TRBD1 (8 bases). Germline V lookup: CDR1 SGHTA, CDR2 FQGNSA. V was cut by 5 bases and J by 7 bases, with 15 bases left in between. The CDR3 runs to 13 residues.

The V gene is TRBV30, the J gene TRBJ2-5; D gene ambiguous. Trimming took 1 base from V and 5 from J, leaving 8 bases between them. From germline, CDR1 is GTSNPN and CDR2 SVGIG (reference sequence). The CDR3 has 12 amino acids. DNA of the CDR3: TGTGCCTGGAGTGCCTCAGCGGAGACCCAGTACTTC. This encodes CAWSASAETQYF.

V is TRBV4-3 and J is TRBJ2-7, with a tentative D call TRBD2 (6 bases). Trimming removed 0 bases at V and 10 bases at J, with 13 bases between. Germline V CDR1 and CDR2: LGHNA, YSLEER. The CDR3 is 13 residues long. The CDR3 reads CASSQEVGDSQYV. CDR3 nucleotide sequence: TGCGCCAGCAGCCAAGAGGTAGGGGACTCACAGTACGTC.

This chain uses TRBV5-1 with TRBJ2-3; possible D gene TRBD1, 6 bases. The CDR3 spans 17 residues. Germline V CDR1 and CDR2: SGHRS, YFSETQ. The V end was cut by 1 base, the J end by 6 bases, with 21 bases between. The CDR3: CASSLQYRQVVSDTQYF. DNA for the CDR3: TGCGCCAGCAGCTTGCAGTACAGACAGGTGGTTTCGGATACGCAGTATTTT. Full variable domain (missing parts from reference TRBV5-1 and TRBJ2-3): KAGVTQTPRYLIKTRGQQVTLSCSPISGHRSVSWYQQTPGQGLQFLFEYFSETQRNKGNFPGRFSGRQFSNSRSEMNVSTLELGDSALYLCASSLQYRQVVSDTQYFGPGTRLTVL.

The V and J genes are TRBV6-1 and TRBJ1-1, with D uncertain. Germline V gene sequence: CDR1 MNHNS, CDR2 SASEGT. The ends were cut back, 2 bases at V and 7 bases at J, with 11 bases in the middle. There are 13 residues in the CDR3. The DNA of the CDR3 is TGTGCCAGCAGTGAAAGACAATACAGTGAAGCTTTCTTT. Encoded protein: CASSERQYSEAFF.

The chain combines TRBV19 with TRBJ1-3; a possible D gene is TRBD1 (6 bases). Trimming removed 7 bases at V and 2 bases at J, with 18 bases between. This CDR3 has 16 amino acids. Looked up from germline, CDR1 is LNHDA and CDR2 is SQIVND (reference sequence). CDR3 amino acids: CASTFARGGAGNTIYF. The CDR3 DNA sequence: TGTGCCAGTACTTTCGCCAGAGGGGGGGCTGGAAACACCATATATTTT.

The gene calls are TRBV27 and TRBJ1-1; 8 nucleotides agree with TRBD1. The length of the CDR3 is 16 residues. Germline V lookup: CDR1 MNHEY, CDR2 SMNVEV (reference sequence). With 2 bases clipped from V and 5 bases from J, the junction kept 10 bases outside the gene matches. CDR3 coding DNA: TGTGCCAGCAGTTTAAATCTACCAGGGGGCTGGACTGAAGCTTTCTTT. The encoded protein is CASSLNLPGGWTEAFF.

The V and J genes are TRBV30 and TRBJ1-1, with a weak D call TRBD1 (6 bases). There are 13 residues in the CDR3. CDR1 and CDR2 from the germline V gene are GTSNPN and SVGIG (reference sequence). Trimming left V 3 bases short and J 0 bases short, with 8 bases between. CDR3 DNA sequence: TGTGCCTGGAGAGCAGGGGTGAACACTGAAGCTTTCTTT. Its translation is CAWRAGVNTEAFF. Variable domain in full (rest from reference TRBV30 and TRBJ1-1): SQTIHQWPATLVQPVGSPLSLECTVEGTSNPNLYWYRQAAGRGLQLLFYSVGIGQISSEVPQNLSASRPQDRQFILSSKKLLLSDSGFYLCAWRAGVNTEAFFGQGTRLTVV.

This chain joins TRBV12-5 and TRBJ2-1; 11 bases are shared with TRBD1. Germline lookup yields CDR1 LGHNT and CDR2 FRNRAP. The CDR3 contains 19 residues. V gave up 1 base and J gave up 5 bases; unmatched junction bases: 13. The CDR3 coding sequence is TGTGCTAGTGGTTTGGGAGATCGAACCGGGACAGGGGGAAACAATGAGCAGTTCTTC. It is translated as CASGLGDRTGTGGNNEQFF.

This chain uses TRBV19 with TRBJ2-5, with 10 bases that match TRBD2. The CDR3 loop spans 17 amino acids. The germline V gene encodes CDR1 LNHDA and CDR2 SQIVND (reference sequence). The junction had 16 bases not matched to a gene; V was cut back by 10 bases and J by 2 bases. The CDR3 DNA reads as TGTGCCACTTCGAGGGCTAGCGGGAGATTAGGGCAAGAGACCCAGTACTTC. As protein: CATSRASGRLGQETQYF.

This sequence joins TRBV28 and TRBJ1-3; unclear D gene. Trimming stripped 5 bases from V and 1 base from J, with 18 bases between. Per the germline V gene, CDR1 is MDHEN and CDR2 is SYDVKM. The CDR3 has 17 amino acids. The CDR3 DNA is TGTGCCAGCAGTACCCCTGAGGAAGGCCTTTCTGGAAACACCATATATTTT. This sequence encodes CASSTPEEGLSGNTIYF.

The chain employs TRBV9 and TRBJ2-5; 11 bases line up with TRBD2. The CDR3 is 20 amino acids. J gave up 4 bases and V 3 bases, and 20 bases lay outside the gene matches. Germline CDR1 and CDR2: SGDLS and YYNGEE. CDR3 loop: CASSGSPTTSGTGHGETQYF. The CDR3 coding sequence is TGTGCCAGCAGCGGCAGTCCGACGACTAGCGGGACGGGCCATGGAGAGACCCAGTACTTC.

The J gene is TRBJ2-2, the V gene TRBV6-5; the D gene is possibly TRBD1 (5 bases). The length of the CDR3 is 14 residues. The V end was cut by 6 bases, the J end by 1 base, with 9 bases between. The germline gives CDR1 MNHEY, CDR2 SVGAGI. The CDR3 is CASRTGQNTGELFF. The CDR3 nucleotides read TGTGCCAGCAGAACCGGACAGAACACCGGGGAGCTGTTTTTT.

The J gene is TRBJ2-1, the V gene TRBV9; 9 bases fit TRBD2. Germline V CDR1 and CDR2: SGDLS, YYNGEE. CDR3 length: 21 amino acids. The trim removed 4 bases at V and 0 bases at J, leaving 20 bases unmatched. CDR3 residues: CASSLASRPAGGSSSYNEQFF. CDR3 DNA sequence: TGTGCCAGCAGCCTAGCTTCACGTCCAGCGGGGGGCTCCAGCTCCTACAATGAGCAGTTCTTC.

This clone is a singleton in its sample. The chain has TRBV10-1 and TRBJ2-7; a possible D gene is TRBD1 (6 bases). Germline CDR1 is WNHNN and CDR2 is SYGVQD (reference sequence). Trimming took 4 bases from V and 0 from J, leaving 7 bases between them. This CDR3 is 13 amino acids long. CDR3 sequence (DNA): TGCGCCAGCAGTGGACAGGACTCCTACGAGCAGTACTTC. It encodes CASSGQDSYEQYF.

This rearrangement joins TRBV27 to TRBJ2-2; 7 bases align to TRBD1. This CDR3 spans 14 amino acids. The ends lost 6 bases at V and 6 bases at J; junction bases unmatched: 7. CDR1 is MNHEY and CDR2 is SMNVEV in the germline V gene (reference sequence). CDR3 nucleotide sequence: TGTGCCAGCAGCCAGACAGGGATGGCCGGGGAGCTGTTTTTT. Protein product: CASSQTGMAGELFF.

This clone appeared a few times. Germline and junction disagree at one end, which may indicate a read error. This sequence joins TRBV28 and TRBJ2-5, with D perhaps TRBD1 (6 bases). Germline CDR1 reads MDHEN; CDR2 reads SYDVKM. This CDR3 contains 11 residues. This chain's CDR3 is CASSRPPDRDF. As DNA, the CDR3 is TGTGCCAGCAGTCGACCCCCGGACAGAGACTTC.

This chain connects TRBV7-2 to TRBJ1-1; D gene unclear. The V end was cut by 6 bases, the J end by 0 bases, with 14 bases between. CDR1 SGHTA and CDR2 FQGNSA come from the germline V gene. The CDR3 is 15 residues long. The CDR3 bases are TGTGCCAGCAGGAAGCGGGCGGAGATGAACACTGAAGCTTTCTTT. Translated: CASRKRAEMNTEAFF.